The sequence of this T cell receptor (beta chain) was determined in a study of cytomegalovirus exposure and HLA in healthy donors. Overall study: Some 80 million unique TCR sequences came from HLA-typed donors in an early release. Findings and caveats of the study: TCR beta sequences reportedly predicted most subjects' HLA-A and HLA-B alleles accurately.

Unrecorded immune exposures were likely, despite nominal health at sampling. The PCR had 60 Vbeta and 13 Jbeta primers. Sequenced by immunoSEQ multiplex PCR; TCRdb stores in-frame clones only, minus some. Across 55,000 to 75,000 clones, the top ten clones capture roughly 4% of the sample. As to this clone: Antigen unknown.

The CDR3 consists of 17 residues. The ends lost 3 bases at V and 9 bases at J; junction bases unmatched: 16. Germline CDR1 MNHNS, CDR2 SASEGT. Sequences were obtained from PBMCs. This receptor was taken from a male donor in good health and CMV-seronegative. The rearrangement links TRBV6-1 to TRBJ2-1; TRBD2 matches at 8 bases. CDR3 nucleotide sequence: TGTGCCAGCAGTGAGCCGCGAGGACTAGCCTCGAAGATTGAGCAGTTCTTC. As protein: CASSEPRGLASKIEQFF.